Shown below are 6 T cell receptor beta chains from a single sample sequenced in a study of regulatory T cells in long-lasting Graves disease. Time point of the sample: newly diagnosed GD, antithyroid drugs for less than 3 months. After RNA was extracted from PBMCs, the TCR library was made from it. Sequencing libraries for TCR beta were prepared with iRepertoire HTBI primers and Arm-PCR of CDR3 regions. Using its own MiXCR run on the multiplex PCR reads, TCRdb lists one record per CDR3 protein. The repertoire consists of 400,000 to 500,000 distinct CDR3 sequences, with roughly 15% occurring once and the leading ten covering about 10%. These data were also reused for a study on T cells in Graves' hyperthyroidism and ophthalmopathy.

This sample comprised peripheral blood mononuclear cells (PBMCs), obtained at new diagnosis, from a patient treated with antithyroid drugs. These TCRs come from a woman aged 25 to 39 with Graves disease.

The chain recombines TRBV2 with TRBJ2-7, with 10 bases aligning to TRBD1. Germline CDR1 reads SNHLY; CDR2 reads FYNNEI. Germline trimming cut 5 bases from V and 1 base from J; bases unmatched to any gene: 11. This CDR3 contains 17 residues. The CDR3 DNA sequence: TGTGCCAGCAGTCCCCAACCGGGACAGGGGCATTCCTACGAGCAGTACTTC. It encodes CASSPQPGQGHSYEQYF.

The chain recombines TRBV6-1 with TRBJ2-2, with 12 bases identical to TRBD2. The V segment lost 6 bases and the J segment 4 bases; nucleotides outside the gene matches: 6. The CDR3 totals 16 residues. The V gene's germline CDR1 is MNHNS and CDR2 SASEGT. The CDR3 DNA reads TGTGCCAGCAGAAGACTAGCGGGAGTGGGCACCGGGGAGCTGTTTTTT. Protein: CASRRLAGVGTGELFF.

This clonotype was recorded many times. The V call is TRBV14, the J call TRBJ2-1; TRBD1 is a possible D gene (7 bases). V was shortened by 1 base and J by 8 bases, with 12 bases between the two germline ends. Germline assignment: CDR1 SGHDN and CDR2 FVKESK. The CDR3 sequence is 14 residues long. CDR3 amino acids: CASSQVAGGYEQFF. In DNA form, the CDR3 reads TGTGCCAGCAGCCAAGTGGCAGGGGGGTATGAGCAGTTCTTC.

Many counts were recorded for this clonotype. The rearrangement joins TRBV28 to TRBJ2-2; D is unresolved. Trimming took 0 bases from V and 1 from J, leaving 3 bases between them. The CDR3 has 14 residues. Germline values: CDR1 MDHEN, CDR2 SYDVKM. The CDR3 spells CASSLWENTGELFF. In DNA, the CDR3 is TGTGCCAGCAGTTTATGGGAGAACACCGGGGAGCTGTTTTTT. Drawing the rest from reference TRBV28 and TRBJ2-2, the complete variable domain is DVKVTQSSRYLVKRTGEKVFLECVQDMDHENMFWYRQDPGLGLRLIYFSYDVKMKEKGDIPEGYSVSREKKERFSLILESASTNQTSMYLCASSLWENTGELFFGEGSRLTVL.

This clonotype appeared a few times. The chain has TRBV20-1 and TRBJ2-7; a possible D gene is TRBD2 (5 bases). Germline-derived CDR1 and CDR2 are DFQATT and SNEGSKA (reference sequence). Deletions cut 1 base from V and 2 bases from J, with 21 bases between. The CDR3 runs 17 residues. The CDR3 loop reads CSARGGGAGVKPYEQYF. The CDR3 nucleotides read TGCAGTGCTAGAGGAGGAGGTGCTGGAGTAAAGCCCTACGAGCAGTACTTC.

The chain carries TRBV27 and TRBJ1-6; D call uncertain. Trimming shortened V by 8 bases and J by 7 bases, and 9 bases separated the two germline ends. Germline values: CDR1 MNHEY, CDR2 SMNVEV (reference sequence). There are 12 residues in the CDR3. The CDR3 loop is CASAMGNSPLHF. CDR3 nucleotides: TGTGCCAGCGCAATGGGAAATTCACCCCTCCACTTT.